Reported below is one TCR beta chain. The antigen is unknown. The sample comes from a study of cytomegalovirus exposure and HLA in healthy donors. The study's findings and limits: Several of the most significant clusters appeared linked to common viral pathogens, based on a later analysis. For cytomegalovirus status, the classifier reportedly gave diagnoses with high specificity and sensitivity. Another analysis was done later, and it associated fewer than 20,000 TCR beta sequences with HLA alleles at 0.05 false discovery rate.

Germline V lookup: CDR1 SGHRS, CDR2 YFSETQ. The CDR3 is made up of 13 amino acids. V dropped 5 bases and J dropped 3; count of bases not matched to a gene: 4. PCR primers comprised 60 Vbeta and 13 Jbeta primers. The data were produced by immunoSEQ multiplex PCR, yet TCRdb's version contains in-frame clones alone and is incomplete. Of about 97,000 clones listed, around 74% are singletons. The specimen was PBMCs. The chain is built from TRBV5-1 and TRBJ1-1, with 7 bases matching TRBD1. The TCR sequence derives from a middle-aged woman in good health and CMV-seronegative. CDR3 loop: CASRYTGDTEAFF. The CDR3 DNA follows: TGCGCCAGCAGATACACAGGGGACACTGAAGCTTTCTTT.